These T cell receptor beta chains were read from a single sample in a study of robustness of blood B and T cell sequencing. Using its own MiXCR run on the PCR reads, TCRdb lists one record per CDR3 protein. The profile covers around 1,600 distinct CDR3 sequences, with 55% to 75% appearing a single time and approximately 38% taken by the ten largest. The sample comprised peripheral blood. Receptors were obtained from a human donor in good health. CDR3s include the opening cysteine and the closing phenylalanine or tryptophan. Fields, in order: clone size, D gene, J gene, V gene, CDR3 DNA, CDR3 protein. A D gene is named only where the DNA matches it firmly. Some rows have no size entry. The others give once, few or many, or a class for an expanded clone.

.,.,TRBJ2-7,TRBV7-9,TGTGCCAGCAGCCCAAGCGTCGATGGAGGGGCCTACGAGCAGTACTTC,CASSPSVDGGAYEQYF
.,TRBD1,TRBJ1-2,TRBV15,TGTGCCACCAGCAGGGGGTATGGGACAGGGGGCTTACGAGGCTATGGCTACACCTTC,CATSRGYGTGGLRGYGYTF
once,.,TRBJ2-7,TRBV11-2,TGTGCCAGCAGCTTAGCTACTGGGGGCCGCGAGCAGTACTTC,CASSLATGGREQYF
.,TRBD1,TRBJ1-2,TRBV5-1,TGCGCCAGCAGCTTGGCCGGACAGGGTGGCTACACCTTC,CASSLAGQGGYTF
.,.,TRBJ1-4,TRBV27,TGTGCCAGCAGTCCCGGGACTAGTAATGAAAAACTGTTTTTT,CASSPGTSNEKLFF
.,TRBD1,TRBJ1-2,TRBV6-1,TGTGCCAGCGCGGCCGGGACAGCGAATAACTATGGCTACACCTTC,CASAAGTANNYGYTF
.,.,TRBJ2-4,TRBV20-1,TGCAGTGCTAGCGAAGACTCCGAGGTGGCCAAAAACATTCAGTACTTC,CSASEDSEVAKNIQYF
few,.,TRBJ2-5,TRBV28,TGTGCCAGCAGAAAGTTGGTTTTCACAGGGAAACAAGAGACCCAGTACTTC,CASRKLVFTGKQETQYF
few,.,TRBJ2-5,TRBV15,TGTGCCACCAGCAGAGAAGGGTTCTACCAAGAGACCCAGTACTTC,CATSREGFYQETQYF
.,.,TRBJ1-2,TRBV3-1,TGTGCCAGCAGCCATATCACAGGGAGTGGCTACACCTTC,CASSHITGSGYTF
.,.,TRBJ1-1,TRBV10-3,TGTGCCATCAGTGAGTTCAGTGGCACTGAAGCTTTCTTT,CAISEFSGTEAFF
hyperexpanded,.,TRBJ1-5,TRBV10-3,TGTGCCATCAACTCAGGGTTGGACAATCAGCCCCAGCATTTT,CAINSGLDNQPQHF
.,.,TRBJ2-7,TRBV10-3,TGTGCCATCAGTGAAAGGAGACAGTCATCCTACGAGCAGTACTTC,CAISERRQSSYEQYF
.,TRBD1,TRBJ1-1,TRBV4-2,TGTGCCAGCAGCCCACACAGGGGTATAACTGAAGCTTTCTTT,CASSPHRGITEAFF
.,TRBD2,TRBJ2-3,TRBV6-6,TGTGCCAGCAGTCTCAACGCCCTCCGGGGGGGCCCGGCAGATACGCAGTATTTT,CASSLNALRGGPADTQYF
.,TRBD1,TRBJ2-7,TRBV5-1,TGCGCCAGCCAGCGCCTGACCGGGACAGGCACCTACGAGCAGTACTTC,CASQRLTGTGTYEQYF
.,TRBD2,TRBJ2-1,TRBV20-1,TGCAGTGCTAATCCGATGGCGGGGGGGCAAAAGAATGAGCAGTTCTTC,CSANPMAGGQKNEQFF